Below, 20 T cell receptor beta chains from the same sample are listed, as sequenced in a study of regulatory T cells in long-lasting Graves disease. Time point here: newly diagnosed GD, antithyroid drugs for less than 3 months. Extracted PBMC RNA gave rise to the TCR library. With iRepertoire HTBI primers and Arm-PCR of CDR3 regions, TCR beta libraries were built. Via MiXCR, TCRdb re-called the multiplex PCR reads, giving one row per CDR3 protein. The repertoire holds about 470,000 distinct CDR3 sequences, more than 13% seen once, with around 17% in the top ten. These same records also appear under a second study, on T cells in Graves' hyperthyroidism and ophthalmopathy.

The material sequenced was peripheral blood mononuclear cells (PBMCs), taken at new diagnosis, from a patient treated with antithyroid drugs. Every receptor here comes from a woman aged 30 to 39 with Graves disease.

This clonotype was detected many times. The chain carries TRBV20-1 and TRBJ2-3; TRBD2 matches 7 bases. V was clipped by 0 bases and J by 6 bases; unmatched bases: 9. The CDR3 length is 15 residues. The V gene's germline CDR1 is DFQATT and CDR2 SNEGSKA (reference sequence). In nucleotides, the CDR3 is TGCAGTGCTAGAGAGGGCGGGAGACGGTTCGATACGCAGTATTTT. Translation gives CSAREGGRRFDTQYF.

This clonotype was detected ten times or more. V usage is TRBV7-9 and J usage is TRBJ2-3, with TRBD2 identical over 8 bases. There are 16 residues in the CDR3. V lost 2 bases and J lost 2; bases outside the gene matches: 6. Germline values: CDR1 SEHNR, CDR2 FQNEAQ (reference sequence). The CDR3 loop reads CASSLSREGLTDTQYF. The CDR3 nucleotides read TGTGCCAGCAGCTTAAGTCGGGAGGGCCTCACAGATACGCAGTATTTT.

CDR3 amino acids: CASSLDRWSGELFF. CDR3 in DNA: TGTGCCAGCAGCTTGGACAGGTGGTCCGGGGAGCTGTTTTTT. The chain employs TRBV5-6 and TRBJ2-2, with a tentative D call TRBD1 (5 bases). CDR1 SGHDT and CDR2 YYEEEE come from the germline V gene. The V and J ends lost 0 bases and 6 bases respectively, with 9 bases between them. The CDR3 length is 14 residues. The complete variable domain, with remaining parts taken from reference TRBV5-6 and TRBJ2-2, reads DAGVTQSPTHLIKTRGQQVTLRCSPKSGHDTVSWYQQALGQGPQFIFQYYEEEERQRGNFPDRFSGHQFPNYSSELNVNALLLGDSALYLCASSLDRWSGELFFGEGSRLTVL.

The CDR3 is CSARTSGRESGELFF. Written as DNA, the CDR3 is TGCAGTGCTAGGACTAGCGGGAGGGAAAGCGGGGAGCTGTTTTTT. The chain joins TRBV20-1 to TRBJ2-2, with 14 nucleotides matching TRBD2. This CDR3 is 15 amino acids long. CDR1 and CDR2 from the germline V gene are DFQATT and SNEGSKA (reference sequence). With 3 bases clipped from V and 7 bases from J, the junction kept 4 bases outside the gene matches.

There are many counts of this clonotype. The rearrangement joins TRBV18 to TRBJ1-4; 7 positions match TRBD1. Germline V gives CDR1 KGHSH, CDR2 LQKENI. The CDR3 extends over 16 amino acids. The trim removed 3 bases at V and 0 bases at J, leaving 4 bases unmatched. This CDR3 is CASSPGQIATNEKLFF. The CDR3 nucleotides read TGTGCCAGCTCACCGGGACAGATTGCAACTAATGAAAAACTGTTTTTT.

Only a few counts were recorded for this clonotype. This chain connects TRBV19 to TRBJ1-5; D is ambiguous. From germline, CDR1 is LNHDA and CDR2 SQIVND (reference sequence). With 1 base removed from V and 0 bases from J, the gap between germline ends came to 7 bases. CDR3 length: 15 amino acids. In DNA, the CDR3 is TGTGCCAGTAGTATAGTGGGAGATAGCAATCAGCCCCAGCATTTT. It yields the protein CASSIVGDSNQPQHF.

Ten or more counts support this clonotype. The chain couples TRBV13 to TRBJ2-5; the match to TRBD1 covers 7 bases. This CDR3 has 15 amino acids. Germline loops: CDR1 PRHDT, CDR2 FYEKMQ (reference sequence). With 5 bases clipped from V and 2 bases from J, the junction kept 8 bases outside the gene matches. The CDR3 nucleotides read TGTGCCAGCAGCCTACGGGACAGCCAACAAGAGACCCAGTACTTC. Protein: CASSLRDSQQETQYF. Filled out from reference TRBV13 and TRBJ2-5, the complete variable domain reads AAGVIQSPRHLIKEKRETATLKCYPIPRHDTVYWYQQGPGQDPQFLISFYEKMQSDKGSIPDRFSAQQFSDYHSELNMSSLELGDSALYFCASSLRDSQQETQYFGPGTRLLVL.

The count of this clonotype is one. This chain connects TRBV19 to TRBJ1-1; unclear D gene. The CDR3 extends over 13 amino acids. V was trimmed by 5 bases and J by 8 bases, leaving 15 bases between them. The germline V gene encodes CDR1 LNHDA and CDR2 SQIVND (reference sequence). CDR3 nucleotide sequence: TGTGCCAGTAGTGTGGTAACCGCCGGCGAAGCTTTCTTT. This encodes CASSVVTAGEAFF.

This clonotype was seen many times. The chain uses TRBV11-2 and TRBJ2-2; either TRBD1 or TRBD2 may supply D (5 bases each). Germline V gene data show CDR1 as SGHAT and CDR2 as FQNNGV. The CDR3 covers 15 residues. Trimming pared 5 bases from V and 0 bases from J, leaving 10 bases between. CDR3 protein: CASSPGTANTGELFF. The CDR3 nucleotides are TGTGCCAGCAGCCCCGGGACCGCGAACACCGGGGAGCTGTTTTTT.

The CDR3 sequence is CASSSRDGGNTIYF. The CDR3 DNA reads as TGTGCCAGCAGTTCCAGGGACGGCGGAAACACCATATATTTT. The chain recombines TRBV6-2 or TRBV6-3 with TRBJ1-3, with TRBD1 as a possible D gene (5 bases). Trimming left V 4 bases short and J 4 bases short, with 11 bases between. Per the germline V gene, CDR1 is MNHEY and CDR2 is SVGEGT. The CDR3 sequence is 14 residues long.

This clonotype has only a few counts. This chain uses TRBV7-9 with TRBJ1-2; D is undetermined. Per the germline V gene, CDR1 is SEHNR and CDR2 is FQNEAQ (reference sequence). The CDR3 is 11 amino acids. V shed 11 bases and J shed 4 bases, with 11 bases lying between them. In DNA form, the CDR3 reads TGTGCCTCCACGGGCGTCTATGGCTACACCTTC. Translating it yields CASTGVYGYTF.

This clonotype was seen repeatedly, ten times or more. The rearrangement uses TRBV10-2 and TRBJ1-1; D is undetermined. This CDR3 region has 14 residues. Germline assignment: CDR1 WSHSY and CDR2 SAAADI. Deletions cut 6 bases from V and 5 bases from J, with 16 bases between. The CDR3 spells CASSLPGGRTEAFF. The CDR3 DNA reads as TGCGCCAGCAGCCTCCCCGGTGGGCGAACTGAAGCTTTCTTT.

This rearrangement joins TRBV20-1 to TRBJ2-3, with TRBD1 matching 8 bases. CDR3 size: 13 residues. Germline V lookup: CDR1 DFQATT, CDR2 SNEGSKA (reference sequence). The CDR3, as DNA: TGCACCACCAGGGACAGGTCTTCAGATACGCAGTATTTT. This codes for CTTRDRSSDTQYF.

The sample holds many counts of this clonotype. V and J are TRBV20-1 and TRBJ2-1; D is possibly TRBD2 (7 bases). Near its end, the DNA agrees better with TRBJ2-5, so the J call may be wrong. There are 15 residues in the CDR3. Germline V gives CDR1 DFQATT, CDR2 SNEGSKA (reference sequence). The CDR3 nucleotides are TGCAGTGCTAGAGGGGGGGGCGACGTCGCAGAGACCCAGTACTTC. Residues: CSARGGGDVAETQYF.

Ten or more counts support this clonotype. The V gene is TRBV20-1, the J gene TRBJ2-3; D is possibly TRBD1 (6 bases). The V end was cut by 6 bases, the J end by 0 bases, with 22 bases between. The germline V gene encodes CDR1 DFQATT and CDR2 SNEGSKA (reference sequence). CDR3 length: 17 residues. CDR3 sequence (DNA): TGCAGTGCCCAGACTACACTTACAGGGATCAGCACAGATACGCAGTATTTT. As protein: CSAQTTLTGISTDTQYF.

This clonotype has at least ten counts. DNA for the CDR3: TGTGCCAGCAGCCCCGGGACTAGCAGGAATGAGCAGTTCTTC. Translating gives CASSPGTSRNEQFF. The chain recombines TRBV11-3 with TRBJ2-1, with TRBD2 identical over 9 bases. Germline lookup yields CDR1 SGHNT and CDR2 YENEEA. The CDR3 has 14 amino acids. V was pared by 5 bases and J by 7 bases, with 6 bases of the junction left unmatched.

This clonotype was observed many times. The chain combines TRBV5-1 with TRBJ2-7; D is unclear. CDR1 is SGHRS and CDR2 is YFSETQ in the germline V gene. The CDR3 length is 13 residues. Trimming took 1 base from V and 5 from J, leaving 10 bases between them. The CDR3 DNA follows: TGCGCCAGCAGCTTGTTTCCCAACGACGAGCAGTACTTC. Translation: CASSLFPNDEQYF. Using reference TRBV5-1 and TRBJ2-7 for the parts outside the CDR3, the full variable domain is KAGVTQTPRYLIKTRGQQVTLSCSPISGHRSVSWYQQTPGQGLQFLFEYFSETQRNKGNFPGRFSGRQFSNSRSEMNVSTLELGDSALYLCASSLFPNDEQYFGPGTRLTVT.

The J gene is TRBJ1-5, the V gene TRBV27, with a possible D match to TRBD1 (6 bases). From germline, CDR1 is MNHEY and CDR2 SMNVEV (reference sequence). The CDR3 is 17 amino acids. V lost 6 bases, J lost 0 bases, and 18 bases lay in between. The CDR3, as DNA: TGTGCCAGCAGAGCGCGCGACAGGTCATATAGCAATCAGCCCCAGCATTTT. This sequence encodes CASRARDRSYSNQPQHF.

The V gene is TRBV24-1, the J gene TRBJ2-3; the match to TRBD2 covers 14 bases. Per germline, CDR1 KGHDR and CDR2 SFDVKD. CDR3 length equals 17 residues. V lost 3 bases and J lost 3; bases outside the gene matches: 4. Here the CDR3 DNA reads TGTGCCACCAGTGATCCGGGGACTAGCGGGAGAACAGATACGCAGTATTTT. Residues: CATSDPGTSGRTDTQYF.

In this sample, this clonotype turned up a few times. The chain couples TRBV9 to TRBJ2-2, with TRBD1 identical over 7 bases. Per the germline V gene, CDR1 is SGDLS and CDR2 is YYNGEE. This CDR3 region has 15 residues. The V and J ends lost 0 bases and 3 bases, in that order; junction bases with no gene match: 2. DNA of the CDR3: TGTGCCAGCAGCGTAGGGCAGGGGGACACCGGGGAGCTGTTTTTT. Protein: CASSVGQGDTGELFF.